The T cell receptor beta chain described here comes from a study of OX40 agonist ivuxolimab in advanced cancers. Study as a whole: Patients treated during dose escalation were battling hepatocellular carcinoma, melanoma, renal cell or head and neck cancer. Study results and limitations: At 0.1 to 3.0 mg/kg, clonal expansion of CD4+ and CD8+ blood T cells had occurred by week 6. Fewer expanded clones were found on average in CD4+ than in CD8+ T cells.

With regard to this clone: The antigen is unknown.

Libraries were prepared by immunoSEQ multiplex PCR; TCRdb keeps only in-frame clonotypes and omits some of them. The sample has 90,000 to 100,000 clones, about nine tenths seen once. Trimming took off 3 bases at V and 1 base at J, with 12 bases between the two ends. The germline CDR1 and CDR2 sequences are MDHEN and SYDVKM. The CDR3 consists of 15 residues. The rearrangement uses TRBV28 and TRBJ1-1; D call uncertain. This receptor was identified in an adult with an advanced solid tumor such as melanoma, head and neck, liver or kidney cancer. This specimen consisted of CD4+ or CD8+ T cells sorted from blood, obtained in a trial of the OX40 agonist ivuxolimab. The CDR3 spells CASSFGDVRNTEAFF. For the CDR3, the DNA is TGTGCCAGCAGTTTCGGAGATGTAAGGAACACTGAAGCTTTCTTT.